These 26 T cell receptor beta chains originate from one sample sequenced in a study of PD-1 blockade in classical Hodgkin lymphoma. Patients all relapsed after autologous stem cell transplantation, and there was variation in brentuximab vedotin exposure. Profiled with immunoSEQ multiplex PCR; TCRdb holds only in-frame clones, not every one. Of some 22,000 clones listed, around 80% are singletons. The material was peripheral blood mononuclear cells (PBMCs), obtained before the second cycle of nivolumab. These receptors were taken from a human donor with classical Hodgkin lymphoma.

The gene calls are TRBV18 and TRBJ2-3; 11 bases fit TRBD2. Germline V gene sequence: CDR1 KGHSH, CDR2 LQKENI. With V trimmed by 3 bases and J by 2 bases, 10 bases remained unmatched. The CDR3 loop spans 18 amino acids. The CDR3 DNA reads TGTGCCAGCTCACCGGTTGTGCTAGCGGGAGGAAACACAGATACGCAGTATTTT. This codes for CASSPVVLAGGNTDTQYF.

The gene calls are TRBV4-1 and TRBJ1-3, with D perhaps matching TRBD1 (6 bases). V lost 0 bases and J lost 0, with 12 bases in between. Germline V gene sequence: CDR1 MGHRA, CDR2 YSYEKL. The length of the CDR3 is 17 residues. CDR3 sequence (DNA): TGCGCCAGCAGCCAAGAAATAACGGACAGCTCTGGAAACACCATATATTTT. Translation gives CASSQEITDSSGNTIYF.

This chain connects TRBV6-5 to TRBJ1-1; D is uncertain. V gave up 0 bases and J gave up 12 bases, with 14 bases separating them. The CDR3 contains 13 residues. Per germline, CDR1 MNHEY and CDR2 SVGAGI. The CDR3: CASSYSLGAASFF. CDR3 sequence (DNA): TGTGCCAGCAGTTACTCGCTGGGTGCGGCGTCTTTCTTT.

The chain recombines TRBV6-1 with TRBJ2-7; 9 bases fit TRBD1. This CDR3 comprises 13 residues. Germline CDR1 reads MNHNS; CDR2 reads SASEGT. The J segment lost 4 bases and the V segment lost 6 bases, leaving 4 bases of the junction unmatched. The CDR3 DNA is TGTGCCAGCAGACAGGACAGGGGTTACGAGCAGTACTTC. Protein product: CASRQDRGYEQYF.

The chain recombines TRBV19 with TRBJ2-3; D uncertain. The CDR3 has 14 amino acids. From germline, CDR1 is LNHDA and CDR2 SQIVND (reference sequence). Between the trimmed V and J ends, which lost 0 bases and 0 bases, there was a span of 4 bases. The CDR3 spells CASSIDYSTDTQYF. CDR3 DNA sequence: TGTGCCAGTAGTATAGACTATAGCACAGATACGCAGTATTTT.

This clone appeared once. This chain links TRBV11-2 with TRBJ1-1; unclear D gene. V lost 5 bases, J lost 5 bases, and 12 bases lay in between. The CDR3 runs 13 residues. CDR1 SGHAT and CDR2 FQNNGV come from the germline V gene. Here the CDR3 DNA reads TGTGCCAGCAGCCTAGGCCGGGGTACTGAAGCTTTCTTT. It is translated as CASSLGRGTEAFF.

The rearrangement joins TRBV6-1 to TRBJ2-7; D possibly uses TRBD1 or TRBD2 (5 bases each). The V and J ends lost 6 bases and 6 bases respectively, with 18 bases between them. The CDR3 is 14 amino acids. The germline CDR1 and CDR2 sequences are MNHNS and SASEGT. CDR3 DNA sequence: TGTGCCAGCAGGAATCCCGGGGCCTTCGGCGAGCAGTACTTC. Its translation: CASRNPGAFGEQYF.

This chain links TRBV19 with TRBJ2-1; 11 bases are a match to TRBD2. Germline-derived CDR1 and CDR2 are LNHDA and SQIVND (reference sequence). The CDR3 has 18 residues. Losses at the gene ends were 5 bases for V and 6 bases for J; bases not matched to a gene: 15. CDR3 DNA: TGTGCCAGTAGTCGGACCGGAGGGACTAGCGGAAACTTCAATGAGCAGTTCTTC. Amino acids: CASSRTGGTSGNFNEQFF. The full variable domain, rest sourced from reference TRBV19 and TRBJ2-1, is DGGITQSPKYLFRKEGQNVTLSCEQNLNHDAMYWYRQDPGQGLRLIYYSQIVNDFQKGDIAEGYSVSREKKESFPLTVTSAQKNPTAFYLCASSRTGGTSGNFNEQFFGPGTRLTVL.

The chain carries TRBV28 and TRBJ2-1; 8 bases agree with TRBD2. Trimming removed 5 bases from V and 6 bases from J; junction bases left unmatched: 9. The CDR3 covers 15 residues. In germline, CDR1 is MDHEN, CDR2 SYDVKM. The CDR3 reads CASSIPAGDLNEQFF. CDR3 in DNA: TGTGCCAGCAGTATACCAGCGGGAGATCTCAATGAGCAGTTCTTC.

The chain links TRBV5-1 to TRBJ2-1, with no clear D. The V gene lost 1 base and the J gene lost 8 bases, with 7 bases spanning the gap. The CDR3 loop spans 12 amino acids. The V gene's germline CDR1 is SGHRS and CDR2 YFSETQ. The CDR3 coding sequence is TGCGCCAGCAGCTTGCAGGTGGATGAGCAGTTCTTC. Protein: CASSLQVDEQFF.

This clone was observed a single time. The rearrangement links TRBV5-4 to TRBJ2-6; D is tentatively TRBD1 or TRBD2 (5 bases each). The CDR3 is 17 amino acids. Germline V lookup: CDR1 SGHNT, CDR2 YYREEE (reference sequence). V lost 4 bases and J lost 2, with 16 bases in between. In nucleotides, the CDR3 is TGTGCCAGCAGCCGCCGGGACGGGGACCCTGGGGCCAACGTCCTGACTTTC. Amino acid sequence: CASSRRDGDPGANVLTF.

The gene calls are TRBV30 and TRBJ2-2; a possible D gene is TRBD1 (6 bases). CDR3 size: 13 residues. With 3 bases removed from V and 3 bases from J, the gap between germline ends came to 8 bases. Germline-derived CDR1 and CDR2 are GTSNPN and SVGIG (reference sequence). In DNA form, the CDR3 reads TGTGCCTGGAGCACAGGGCACACCGGGGAGCTGTTTTTT. It is translated as CAWSTGHTGELFF.

This clone came up once. The J gene is TRBJ2-3, the V gene TRBV6-5; D is uncertain. This CDR3 has 11 residues. Germline CDR1 MNHEY, CDR2 SVGAGI. V was shortened by 5 bases and J by 4 bases, with 4 bases between the two germline ends. CDR3 amino acids: CASSLADTQYF. In DNA, the CDR3 is TGTGCCAGCAGTCTAGCAGATACGCAGTATTTT.

Remarks on this clone: This sample includes further DNA sequences coding for the same CDR3. V and J are TRBV19 and TRBJ2-3; D is uncertain. V gave up 4 bases and J gave up 0 bases, with 5 bases separating them. Per the germline V gene, CDR1 is LNHDA and CDR2 is SQIVND (reference sequence). CDR3 length: 13 amino acids. This chain's CDR3 is CASSTLSTDTQYF. The CDR3 coding sequence is TGTGCCAGTAGTACCCTGAGCACAGATACGCAGTATTTT.

Remarks on this clone: Other DNA sequences in this sample translate to the same CDR3. The chain combines TRBV6-1 with TRBJ2-7, with D uncertain. The CDR3 length is 12 residues. Trimming removed 3 bases from V and 6 bases from J, with 9 bases in between. Per germline, CDR1 MNHNS and CDR2 SASEGT. The CDR3, as DNA: TGTGCCAGCAGTGAGTGGGTTCCCGAGCAGTACTTC. Translated, it gives CASSEWVPEQYF.

This clone was detected only a few times. This chain links TRBV18 with TRBJ2-5; TRBD1 matches at 7 bases. The germline gives CDR1 KGHSH, CDR2 LQKENI. With V trimmed by 2 bases and J by 5 bases, 2 bases remained unmatched. The CDR3 covers 13 residues. This chain's CDR3 is CASSPSRGETQYF. The DNA of the CDR3 is TGTGCCAGCTCACCATCCAGGGGGGAGACCCAGTACTTC.

V and J are TRBV18 and TRBJ2-5; 7 nucleotides agree with TRBD1. The CDR3 extends over 14 amino acids. V was clipped by 1 base and J by 4 bases; unmatched bases: 3. Looked up from germline, CDR1 is KGHSH and CDR2 is LQKENI. The CDR3 DNA reads as TGTGCCAGCTCACCACGACAGGGAGTAGAGACCCAGTACTTC. This translates into CASSPRQGVETQYF.

J is TRBJ1-2 and V is TRBV6-1, with 8 bases fitting TRBD1. V shed 8 bases, J shed 3 bases, and the junction held 2 bases outside the gene matches. Germline V gene lookup returns CDR1 MNHNS and CDR2 SASEGT. The CDR3 has 12 residues. The CDR3 is CASRTGYYGYTF. The CDR3 DNA follows: TGTGCCAGCCGGACAGGGTACTATGGCTACACCTTC.

This chain connects TRBV5-1 to TRBJ1-2; D is unclear. This CDR3 has 15 residues. CDR1 and CDR2 from the germline V gene are SGHRS and YFSETQ. Trimming removed 4 bases from V and 8 bases from J, with 21 bases in between. Here the CDR3 DNA reads TGCGCCAGCAGCCCTGGAGATCGACCTCTCCTGGGCTACACCTTC. Translation: CASSPGDRPLLGYTF.

This chain joins TRBV7-2 and TRBJ1-2, with 8 bases lining up with TRBD1. This CDR3 is 14 amino acids long. Trimming took 1 base from V and 6 from J; bases not matched to a gene: 4. Germline CDR1 reads SGHTA; CDR2 reads FQGNSA. The CDR3 sequence is CASSLGPQGDGYTF. The CDR3 nucleotides read TGTGCCAGCAGCTTAGGCCCACAGGGGGATGGCTACACCTTC.

This clone was counted a single time. V gene TRBV30 combines with J gene TRBJ1-1; D may be TRBD1 (6 bases). CDR1 GTSNPN and CDR2 SVGIG come from the germline V gene (reference sequence). CDR3 length: 12 amino acids. Trimming took 8 bases from V and 6 from J, leaving 16 bases between them. CDR3 DNA: TGTGCCGTGGGCAGGGGTGTCGCTGAAGCTTTCTTT. Residues: CAVGRGVAEAFF. Combining the CDR3 with reference TRBV30 and TRBJ1-1 gives the whole variable domain SQTIHQWPATLVQPVGSPLSLECTVEGTSNPNLYWYRQAAGRGLQLLFYSVGIGQISSEVPQNLSASRPQDRQFILSSKKLLLSDSGFYLCAVGRGVAEAFFGQGTRLTVV.

This clone was detected a few times. CDR3 nucleotides: TGTGCCAGCACACGGACTAACACTGAAGCTTTCTTT. Translating it yields CASTRTNTEAFF. The J gene is TRBJ1-1, the V gene TRBV6-1; D not resolved. The V end lost 7 bases, the J end lost 2 bases, and 8 bases lay between the germline ends. CDR1 is MNHNS and CDR2 is SASEGT in the germline V gene. The CDR3 has 12 residues.

This chain joins TRBV7-8 and TRBJ1-3; D uncertain. This CDR3 has 13 amino acids. V was pared by 5 bases and J by 2 bases, with 7 bases between. Per germline, CDR1 SGHVS and CDR2 FQNEAQ. Here the CDR3 reads CASSLQTGNTIYF. CDR3 nucleotide sequence: TGTGCCAGCAGCCTCCAAACTGGAAACACCATATATTTT. Supplemented by reference TRBV7-8 and TRBJ1-3, the full variable domain reads GAGVSQSPRYKVAKRGQDVALRCDPISGHVSLFWYQQALGQGPEFLTYFQNEAQLDKSGLPSDRFFAERPEGSVSTLKIQRTQQEDSAVYLCASSLQTGNTIYFGEGSWLTVV.

This sequence joins TRBV18 and TRBJ2-2; D ambiguous. From germline, CDR1 is KGHSH and CDR2 LQKENI. This CDR3 is 13 amino acids long. V was shortened by 4 bases and J by 6 bases, with 9 bases between the two germline ends. CDR3 bases: TGTGCCAGCTCACGGTCTCTACCCGGGGAGCTGTTTTTT. Encoded protein: CASSRSLPGELFF.

The chain couples TRBV5-1 to TRBJ2-1; 10 bases line up with TRBD1. This CDR3 comprises 15 residues. Germline values: CDR1 SGHRS, CDR2 YFSETQ. J gave up 2 bases and V 4 bases, and 3 bases lay outside the gene matches. CDR3 sequence: CASSETGGPYNEQFF. DNA for the CDR3: TGCGCCAGCAGCGAGACAGGGGGCCCCTACAATGAGCAGTTCTTC.

This chain uses TRBV19 with TRBJ2-5; no clear D gene. The CDR3 loop spans 13 amino acids. V was trimmed by 6 bases and J by 1 base, leaving 9 bases between them. Germline-derived CDR1 and CDR2 are LNHDA and SQIVND (reference sequence). CDR3 in amino acids: CASSRAPQETQYF. The CDR3 coding sequence is TGTGCCAGTAGCCGGGCCCCCCAAGAGACCCAGTACTTC.